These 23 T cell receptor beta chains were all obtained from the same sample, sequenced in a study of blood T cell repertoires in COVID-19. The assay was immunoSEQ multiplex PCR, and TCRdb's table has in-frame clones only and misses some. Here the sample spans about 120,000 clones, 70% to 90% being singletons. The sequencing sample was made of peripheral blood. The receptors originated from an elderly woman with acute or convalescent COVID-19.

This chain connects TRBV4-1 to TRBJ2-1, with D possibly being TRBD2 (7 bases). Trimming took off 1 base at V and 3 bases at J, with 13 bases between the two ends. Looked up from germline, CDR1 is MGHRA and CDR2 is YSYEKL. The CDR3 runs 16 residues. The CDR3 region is CASSQGRGGGYNEQFF. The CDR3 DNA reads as TGCGCCAGCAGCCAAGGGCGGGGAGGGGGCTACAATGAGCAGTTCTTC.

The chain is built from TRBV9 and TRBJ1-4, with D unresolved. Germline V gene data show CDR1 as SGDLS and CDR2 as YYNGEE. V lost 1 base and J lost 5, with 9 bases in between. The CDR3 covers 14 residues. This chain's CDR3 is CASSVSGNNEKLFF. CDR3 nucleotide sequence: TGTGCCAGCAGCGTATCAGGAAACAATGAAAAACTGTTTTTT.

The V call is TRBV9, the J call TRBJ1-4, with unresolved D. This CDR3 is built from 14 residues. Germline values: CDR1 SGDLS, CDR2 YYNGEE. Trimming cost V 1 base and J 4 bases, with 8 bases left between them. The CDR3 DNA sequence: TGTGCCAGCAGCGTATCTCCAGTTAATGAAAAACTGTTTTTT. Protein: CASSVSPVNEKLFF.

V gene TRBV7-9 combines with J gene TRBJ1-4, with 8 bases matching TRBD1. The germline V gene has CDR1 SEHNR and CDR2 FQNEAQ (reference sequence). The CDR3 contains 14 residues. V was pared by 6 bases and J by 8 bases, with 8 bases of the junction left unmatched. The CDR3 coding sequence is TGTGCCAGCAGGCAAGGACAGGGTGAAGAAAAACTGTTTTTT. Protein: CASRQGQGEEKLFF.

The CDR3: CASSLSRVKDGYTF. For the CDR3, the DNA is TGCGCCAGCAGCTTGTCGCGGGTTAAGGATGGCTACACCTTC. J is TRBJ1-2 and V is TRBV5-1; no clear D gene. Trimming pared 1 base from V and 6 bases from J, leaving 13 bases between. The germline gives CDR1 SGHRS, CDR2 YFSETQ. This CDR3 contains 14 residues.

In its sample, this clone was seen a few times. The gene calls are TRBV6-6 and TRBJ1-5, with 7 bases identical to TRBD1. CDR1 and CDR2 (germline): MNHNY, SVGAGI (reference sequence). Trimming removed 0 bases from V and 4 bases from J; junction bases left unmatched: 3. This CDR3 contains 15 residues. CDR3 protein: CASSYSRQGNQPQHF. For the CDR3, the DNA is TGTGCCAGCAGTTACTCGCGACAGGGAAATCAGCCCCAGCATTTT.

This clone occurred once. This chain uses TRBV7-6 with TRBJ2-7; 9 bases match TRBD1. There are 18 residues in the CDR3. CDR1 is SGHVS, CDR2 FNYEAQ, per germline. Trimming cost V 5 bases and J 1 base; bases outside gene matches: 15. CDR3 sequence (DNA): TGTGCCAGCAGCCTTATGGAAACAGGGGGCTCCTATTCCTACGAGCAGTACTTC. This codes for CASSLMETGGSYSYEQYF.

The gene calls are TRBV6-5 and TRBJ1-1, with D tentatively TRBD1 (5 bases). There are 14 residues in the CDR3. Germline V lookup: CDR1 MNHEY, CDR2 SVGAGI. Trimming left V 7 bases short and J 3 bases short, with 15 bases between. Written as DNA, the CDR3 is TGTGCCAGCATGGGGGGTACTCCGTACACTGAAGCTTTCTTT. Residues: CASMGGTPYTEAFF.

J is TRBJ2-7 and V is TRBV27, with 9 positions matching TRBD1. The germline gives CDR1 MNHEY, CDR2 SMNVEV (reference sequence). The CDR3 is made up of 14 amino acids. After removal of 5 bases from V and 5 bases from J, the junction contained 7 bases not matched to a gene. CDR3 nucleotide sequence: TGTGCCAGCAGTCATGGACAGGGGAGGGACGAGCAGTACTTC. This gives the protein CASSHGQGRDEQYF.

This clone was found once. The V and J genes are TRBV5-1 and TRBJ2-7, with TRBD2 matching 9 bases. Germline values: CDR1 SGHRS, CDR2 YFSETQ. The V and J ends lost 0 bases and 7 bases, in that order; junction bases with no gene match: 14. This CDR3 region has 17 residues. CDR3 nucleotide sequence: TGCGCCAGCAGCTTGGTTGCGGGAGGGCCTGCTCAATATGAGCAGTACTTC. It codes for CASSLVAGGPAQYEQYF. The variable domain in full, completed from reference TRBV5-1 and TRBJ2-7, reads KAGVTQTPRYLIKTRGQQVTLSCSPISGHRSVSWYQQTPGQGLQFLFEYFSETQRNKGNFPGRFSGRQFSNSRSEMNVSTLELGDSALYLCASSLVAGGPAQYEQYFGPGTRLTVT.

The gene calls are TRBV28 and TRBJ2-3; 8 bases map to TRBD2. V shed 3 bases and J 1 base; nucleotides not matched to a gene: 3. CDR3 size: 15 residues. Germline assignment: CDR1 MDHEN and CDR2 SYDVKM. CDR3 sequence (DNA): TGTGCCAGCAGTTTGAGCGGGGGACGCACAGATACGCAGTATTTT. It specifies CASSLSGGRTDTQYF.

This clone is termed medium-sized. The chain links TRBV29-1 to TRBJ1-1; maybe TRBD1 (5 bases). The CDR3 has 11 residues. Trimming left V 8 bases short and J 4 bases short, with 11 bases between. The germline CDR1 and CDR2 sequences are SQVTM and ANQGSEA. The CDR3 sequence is CSTWGGTEAFF. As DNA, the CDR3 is TGCAGCACCTGGGGCGGCACTGAAGCTTTCTTT.

The CDR3: CASSYRGTEDGYTF. CDR3 nucleotides: TGTGCCAGCAGTTACAGGGGAACAGAAGATGGCTACACCTTC. The V call is TRBV6-2 or TRBV6-3, the J call TRBJ1-2; a weak D match, TRBD1 (5 bases). Germline loops: CDR1 MNHEY, CDR2 SVGEGT. V was cut by 2 bases and J by 6 bases, with 13 bases left in between. This CDR3 has 14 amino acids.

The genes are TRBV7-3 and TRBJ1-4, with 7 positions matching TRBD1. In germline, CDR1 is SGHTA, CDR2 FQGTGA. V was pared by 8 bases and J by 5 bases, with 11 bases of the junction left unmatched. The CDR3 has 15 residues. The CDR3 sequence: CASPPKNRGNEKLFF. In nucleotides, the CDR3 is TGTGCCAGCCCCCCGAAGAACAGGGGAAATGAAAAACTGTTTTTT. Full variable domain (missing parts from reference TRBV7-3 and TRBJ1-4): GAGVSQTPSNKVTEKGKYVELRCDPISGHTALYWYRQSLGQGPEFLIYFQGTGAADDSGLPNDRFFAVRPEGSVSTLKIQRTERGDSAVYLCASPPKNRGNEKLFFGSGTQLSVL.

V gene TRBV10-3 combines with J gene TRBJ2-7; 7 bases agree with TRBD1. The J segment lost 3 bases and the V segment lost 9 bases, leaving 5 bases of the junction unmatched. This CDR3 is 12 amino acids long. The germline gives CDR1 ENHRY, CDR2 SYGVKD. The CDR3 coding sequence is TGTGCCATAAAACAGGGGAGCTACGAGCAGTACTTC. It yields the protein CAIKQGSYEQYF.

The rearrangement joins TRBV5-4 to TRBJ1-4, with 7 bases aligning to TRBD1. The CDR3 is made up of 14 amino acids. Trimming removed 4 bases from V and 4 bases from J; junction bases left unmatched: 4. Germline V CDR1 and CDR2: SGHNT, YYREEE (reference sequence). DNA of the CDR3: TGTGCCAGCAGCCTGGACAGGTATAATGAAAAACTGTTTTTT. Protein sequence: CASSLDRYNEKLFF.

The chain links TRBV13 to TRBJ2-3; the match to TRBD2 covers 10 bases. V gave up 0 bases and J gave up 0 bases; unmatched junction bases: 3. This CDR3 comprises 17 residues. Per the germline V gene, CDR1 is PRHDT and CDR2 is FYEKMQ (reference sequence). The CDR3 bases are TGTGCCAGCAGCTTAGGGAGACTAGCGGGTAGCACAGATACGCAGTATTTT. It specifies CASSLGRLAGSTDTQYF.

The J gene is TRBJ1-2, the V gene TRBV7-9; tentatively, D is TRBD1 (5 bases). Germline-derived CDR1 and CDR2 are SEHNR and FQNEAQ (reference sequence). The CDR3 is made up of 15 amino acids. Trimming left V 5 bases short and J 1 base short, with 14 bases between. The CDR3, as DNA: TGTGCCAGCAGCACCGTTTCAGGGAATAACTATGGCTACACCTTC. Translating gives CASSTVSGNNYGYTF.

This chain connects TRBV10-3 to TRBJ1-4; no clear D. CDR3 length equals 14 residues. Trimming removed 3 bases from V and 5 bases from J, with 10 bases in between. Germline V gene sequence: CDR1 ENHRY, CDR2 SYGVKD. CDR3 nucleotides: TGTGCCATCAGTGATTCGCGGGGAAATGAAAAACTGTTTTTT. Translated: CAISDSRGNEKLFF.

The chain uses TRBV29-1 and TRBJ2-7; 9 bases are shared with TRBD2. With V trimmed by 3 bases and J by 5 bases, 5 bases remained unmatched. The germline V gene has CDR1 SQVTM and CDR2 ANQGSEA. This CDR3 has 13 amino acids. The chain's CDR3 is CSVEAGGRNEQYF. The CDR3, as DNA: TGCAGCGTTGAGGCGGGAGGGAGGAACGAGCAGTACTTC.

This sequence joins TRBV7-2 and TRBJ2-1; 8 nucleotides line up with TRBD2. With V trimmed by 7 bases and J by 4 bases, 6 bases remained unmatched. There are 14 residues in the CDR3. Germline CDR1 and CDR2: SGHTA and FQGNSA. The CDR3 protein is CASTSPGGYNEQFF. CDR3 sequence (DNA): TGTGCCAGCACCTCCCCGGGGGGGTACAATGAGCAGTTCTTC.

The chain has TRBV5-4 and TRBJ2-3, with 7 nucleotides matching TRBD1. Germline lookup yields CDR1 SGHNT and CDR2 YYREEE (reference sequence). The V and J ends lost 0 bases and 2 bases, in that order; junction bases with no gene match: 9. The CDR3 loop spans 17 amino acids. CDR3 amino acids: CASSLVPGTVITDTQYF. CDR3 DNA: TGTGCCAGCAGCTTGGTACCCGGGACAGTAATCACAGATACGCAGTATTTT.

CDR3 sequence: CASSPLGTAEAFF. DNA of the CDR3: TGTGCCAGCAGCCCCTTGGGGACAGCTGAAGCTTTCTTT. J is TRBJ1-1 and V is TRBV6-5, with TRBD1 matching 7 bases. Germline-derived CDR1 and CDR2 are MNHEY and SVGAGI. This CDR3 contains 13 residues. The trim removed 6 bases at V and 6 bases at J, leaving 7 bases unmatched.